The present T cell receptor beta chain was sequenced within a study of early T cells in non-severe SARS-CoV-2 infection. Study context: Unsorted whole-blood RNA was sequenced in bulk, leaving chains unpaired. The study's findings and limits: Reliance on VDJdb matching favored anti-spike CD8 responses; private and CD4 specificities were missed.

Unique molecular identifiers were added to individual cDNA molecules. TCRdb analysed the 5' RACE reads with MiXCR anew, one entry per CDR3 protein. The sample has around 44,000 distinct CDR3 sequences, around 9.1% seen once. In the case of this clonotype: Its specificity is not known.

The CDR3 covers 15 residues. Germline V lookup: CDR1 SGHDT, CDR2 YYEEEE. Trimming took off 4 bases at V and 0 bases at J, with 11 bases between the two ends. Material: whole blood. V and J are TRBV5-6 and TRBJ2-1, with D maybe TRBD2 (5 bases). The TCR originated in an adult who was a healthcare worker with PCR-confirmed SARS-CoV-2 infection or an uninfected control (not recorded which). CDR3: CASSPLRDSYNEQFF. The CDR3 nucleotides are TGTGCCAGCAGCCCCTTACGGGACTCCTACAATGAGCAGTTCTTC.